This T cell receptor beta chain is from a study of blood T cell repertoires in COVID-19. Seattle's enrolled individuals joined amid active infection and were then monitored longitudinally. In the authors' methods: Reference gene primers were amplified, and this amplification served to estimate nucleated cell counts. Sequenced by immunoSEQ multiplex PCR; TCRdb stores in-frame clones only, minus some. V and J calls and clone size are those listed in that table; D and trimming were worked out from the DNA. This table holds 250,000 to 350,000 clones, 75% to 95% found once. Sequencing was carried out using peripheral blood. The TCR comes from a woman aged 25-40 years with COVID-19, enrolled during active disease.

The CDR3 nucleotides read TGTGCCAGCAGTGCCGCGGGATACCTCTTATACGAGCAGTACTTC. This gives the protein CASSAAGYLLYEQYF. The chain combines TRBV28 with TRBJ2-7, with D possibly TRBD2 on 6 matching bases. Looked up from germline, CDR1 is MDHEN and CDR2 is SYDVKM. The CDR3 is made up of 15 amino acids. The V gene lost 5 bases and the J gene lost 4 bases, with 18 bases spanning the gap. The variable domain in full, with the rest retrieved from reference TRBV28 and TRBJ2-7, is DVKVTQSSRYLVKRTGEKVFLECVQDMDHENMFWYRQDPGLGLRLIYFSYDVKMKEKGDIPEGYSVSREKKERFSLILESASTNQTSMYLCASSAAGYLLYEQYFGPGTRLTVT.